These 11 T cell receptor beta chains were all obtained from the same sample, sequenced in a study of CD8 T cells in Susac syndrome. Random-hexamer reverse transcription was applied to roughly 0.5 to 1 ug RNA. TCRdb analysed the immunoSEQ multiplex PCR reads with MiXCR anew, one entry per CDR3 protein. The data contain around 200,000 distinct CDR3 sequences, roughly 94% of them singletons. Source material: CD4+ T cells from PBMCs. Receptor source: a human donor with multiple sclerosis.

The chain uses TRBV20-1 and TRBJ2-3; D not certain. Germline V gives CDR1 DFQATT, CDR2 SNEGSKA (reference sequence). The V end was cut by 3 bases, the J end by 1 base, with 8 bases between. CDR3 length equals 13 residues. The chain's CDR3 is CSASDTGTDTQYF. The CDR3 DNA follows: TGCAGTGCTAGTGACACTGGCACAGATACGCAGTATTTT.

This chain connects TRBV29-1 to TRBJ2-4; perhaps TRBD2 as D (6 bases). The germline V gene has CDR1 SQVTM and CDR2 ANQGSEA. The CDR3 is 11 residues long. The V end was cut by 6 bases, the J end by 7 bases, with 10 bases between. The CDR3 nucleotides read TGCAGCGTCCGGACTATGAACATTCAGTACTTC. Residues: CSVRTMNIQYF.

The V gene is TRBV20-1, the J gene TRBJ1-1; D ambiguous. Trimming pared 3 bases from V and 0 bases from J, leaving 14 bases between. The CDR3 is 15 amino acids. CDR1 is DFQATT and CDR2 is SNEGSKA in the germline V gene (reference sequence). The CDR3 region has the DNA TGCAGTGCTAGCAATTCCCCTGCAGTGAACACTGAAGCTTTCTTT. Encoded protein: CSASNSPAVNTEAFF.

The chain recombines TRBV7-2 with TRBJ1-2; D unclear. Germline V gives CDR1 SGHTA, CDR2 FQGNSA. The CDR3 runs to 12 residues. V lost 4 bases and J 7 bases, leaving 10 bases between the germline ends. The CDR3 loop is CASSSDIAGYTF. The CDR3 DNA is TGTGCCAGCAGCTCCGACATTGCTGGCTACACCTTC.

The chain has TRBV29-1 and TRBJ2-5, with TRBD1 identical over 7 bases. V shed 5 bases and J 2 bases; nucleotides not matched to a gene: 8. The CDR3 runs to 14 residues. The germline CDR1 and CDR2 sequences are SQVTM and ANQGSEA. The CDR3 bases are TGCAGCGTTCGGAGACAGGGACAGCAAGAGACCCAGTACTTC. This gives the protein CSVRRQGQQETQYF. The variable domain in full, with the rest retrieved from reference TRBV29-1 and TRBJ2-5, is SAVISQKPSRDICQRGTSLTIQCQVDSQVTMMFWYRQQPGQSLTLIATANQGSEATYESGFVIDKFPISRPNLTFSTLTVSNMSPEDSSIYLCSVRRQGQQETQYFGPGTRLLVL.

CDR3 region: CSVEEGAGMNTEAFF. Here the CDR3 DNA reads TGCAGCGTTGAAGAGGGCGCGGGTATGAACACTGAAGCTTTCTTT. This chain uses TRBV29-1 with TRBJ1-1; D is unresolved. The CDR3 sequence is 15 residues long. V shed 0 bases and J shed 0 bases, with 11 bases lying between them. CDR1 SQVTM and CDR2 ANQGSEA come from the germline V gene.

The genes are TRBV9 and TRBJ2-5; a possible D gene is TRBD2 (6 bases). Germline-derived CDR1 and CDR2 are SGDLS and YYNGEE. V was cut by 6 bases and J by 5 bases, with 14 bases left in between. The length of the CDR3 is 13 residues. The CDR3 spells CASNREPWETQYF. The CDR3 coding sequence is TGTGCCAGCAACCGGGAGCCCTGGGAGACCCAGTACTTC.

The rearrangement joins TRBV27 to TRBJ1-2; no definite D call. Trimming pared 3 bases from V and 3 bases from J, leaving 8 bases between. The CDR3 consists of 13 residues. Germline CDR1 and CDR2: MNHEY and SMNVEV (reference sequence). DNA of the CDR3: TGTGCCAGCAGTTTTTGGGATTACTATGGCTACACCTTC. Protein: CASSFWDYYGYTF.

The rearrangement joins TRBV20-1 to TRBJ2-4; D uncertain. Trimming removed 1 base at V and 0 bases at J, with 4 bases between. The CDR3 runs to 13 residues. Germline V gene lookup returns CDR1 DFQATT and CDR2 SNEGSKA (reference sequence). This CDR3 reads CSARVEAKNIQYF. The DNA for the CDR3 is TGCAGTGCTAGAGTAGAAGCCAAAAACATTCAGTACTTC.

The chain couples TRBV12-3 or TRBV12-4 to TRBJ2-7, with TRBD1 identical over 9 bases. The V and J ends lost 7 bases and 4 bases, in that order; junction bases with no gene match: 14. The CDR3 consists of 16 residues. The DNA for the CDR3 is TGTGCCAGCATCCCCGGTGTGGGACAGGGACAATACGAGCAGTACTTC. Residues: CASIPGVGQGQYEQYF.

The CDR3 DNA reads as TGTGCCAGCAGTATAAGGACAGGGGGCTTGGGGCAGCCCCAGCATTTT. Translation gives CASSIRTGGLGQPQHF. The chain carries TRBV12-3 or TRBV12-4 and TRBJ1-5; 11 bases are shared with TRBD1. V trimming: 5 bases; J trimming: 7 bases; junction bases outside the gene matches: 10. The CDR3 totals 16 residues.